The rows below give T cell receptor beta chains drawn from one sample of a study of technical replicates of blood from a handful of donors. The data were produced by immunoSEQ multiplex PCR, yet TCRdb's version contains in-frame clones alone and is incomplete. The table shows under 90,000 clones, with roughly 96% occurring only once. Sequenced material: T cells isolated from PBMCs. These receptors originate from a human donor in good health. The conserved cysteine and the conserved F or W are not part of the CDR3 here. A row's size may be missing; if present it is once, few, many or a size class.

v_gene,len,abundance,j_gene,CDR3aa
TRBV9,11,NA,TRBJ2-1,ASSKDYLNEQF
TRBV30,12,once,TRBJ2-5,AWSTTGGRETQY
TRBV5-4,13,NA,TRBJ1-6,ASSLAPQANSPLH
TRBV4-1,15,few,TRBJ2-1,ASSQDRARSSYNEQF
TRBV11-2,14,NA,TRBJ2-5,ASSQFRRGRGETQY
TRBV4-1,13,NA,TRBJ2-7,ASSLSGTPDYEQY
TRBV12-5,13,NA,TRBJ2-3,ASGHGTASADTQY
TRBV25-1,13,NA,TRBJ1-1,ASSESLTGPKQAF
TRBV20-1,9,NA,TRBJ2-7,SAWTSGEQY
TRBV10-3,14,NA,TRBJ1-2,AISAHETDFNYGYT
TRBV5-4,13,NA,TRBJ2-7,ASSLDTGGRRGQY
TRBV19,12,NA,TRBJ2-7,ASSMSGTSYEQY
TRBV29-1,11,NA,TRBJ2-2,SVEVQRTGELF
TRBV30,10,NA,TRBJ1-1,AWRSGRAEAF
TRBV5-1,12,NA,TRBJ2-2,ASSGTVNTGELF
TRBV7-3,11,NA,TRBJ2-1,ASSYLGGDEQF
TRBV11-2,11,few,TRBJ1-2,ASSPRTGLGYT
TRBV15,15,NA,TRBJ2-5,ATSVPSQGLGQETQY
TRBV10-2,15,NA,TRBJ2-1,ASSEWAGTSVNNEQF
TRBV4-1,17,NA,TRBJ1-3,ASSRLGQSGTHSGNTIY
TRBV7-9,12,NA,TRBJ2-1,ASSLMTRDDEQF
TRBV19,13,NA,TRBJ2-7,ASSFGLLSSYEQY
TRBV27,9,once,TRBJ2-3,ASLTADTQY
TRBV29-1,12,NA,TRBJ1-3,SVAKGFRGNTIY
TRBV6-1,13,few,TRBJ2-3,ASNLPRSGTDTQY
TRBV13,12,NA,TRBJ1-2,ASRIKGRESGYT
TRBV5-4,14,NA,TRBJ2-3,ASSLSGGRSTDTQY
TRBV7-9,13,NA,TRBJ2-1,ASSLEDRGLNEQF
TRBV27,13,NA,TRBJ2-1,ASSLLSGSHNEQF
TRBV15,12,once,TRBJ2-2,ATSRDGTGGELF
TRBV29-1,13,NA,TRBJ1-2,SVEGGQGELAGYT
TRBV10-1,11,NA,TRBJ1-2,ASSQGQNYGYT
TRBV28,13,NA,TRBJ1-2,ASSLNPTGTHGYT
TRBV5-1,14,NA,TRBJ2-3,ASSLAGLRYTDTQY
TRBV2,12,NA,TRBJ1-1,ASSRGPGNTEAF
TRBV28,12,NA,TRBJ2-3,ASIDPRYTDTQY
TRBV6-5,13,NA,TRBJ2-6,ASSYSTTGANVLT
TRBV18,13,NA,TRBJ1-5,ASSPQGREDQPQH
TRBV5-8,11,NA,TRBJ1-1,ASSIRGGAGAF
TRBV6-1,13,NA,TRBJ2-1,ASSPGTSGRWEQF
TRBV9,13,NA,TRBJ2-3,ASRASGASTDTQY